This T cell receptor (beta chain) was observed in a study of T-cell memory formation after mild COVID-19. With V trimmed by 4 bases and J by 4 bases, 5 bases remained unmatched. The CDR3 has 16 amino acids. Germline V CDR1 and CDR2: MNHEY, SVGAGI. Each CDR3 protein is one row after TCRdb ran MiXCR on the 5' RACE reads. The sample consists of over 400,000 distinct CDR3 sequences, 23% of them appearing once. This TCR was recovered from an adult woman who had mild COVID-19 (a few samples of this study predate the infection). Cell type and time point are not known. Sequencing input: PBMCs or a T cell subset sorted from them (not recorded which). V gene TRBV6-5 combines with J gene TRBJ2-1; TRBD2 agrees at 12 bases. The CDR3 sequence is CASSLTSGSGYNEQFF. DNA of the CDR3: TGTGCCAGCAGTTTGACTAGCGGGAGTGGATACAATGAGCAGTTCTTC.